These T cell receptor beta chains were read from a single sample in a study of regulatory T cells in long-lasting Graves disease. TCRdb analysed the multiplex PCR reads with MiXCR anew, one entry per CDR3 protein. The data contain some 220,000 distinct CDR3 sequences, roughly a fifth of them singletons. This same sample was also taken into another study, of T cells in Graves' hyperthyroidism and ophthalmopathy.

The starting material was peripheral blood mononuclear cells (PBMCs), obtained at new diagnosis, from a patient treated with antithyroid drugs. The receptors were gathered from a woman in her thirties with Graves disease. The CDR3 runs from the conserved cysteine through the conserved F or W. Where a row states a size, it is once, few, many or the class of an expanded clone; other rows omit it.

14	TRBV10-2	TRBJ1-5	.	CASSYSALGQPQHF
11	TRBV27	TRBJ2-5	many	CATKGGETQYF
13	TRBV20-1	TRBJ2-1	few	CSGVRGLYNERFF
17	TRBV13	TRBJ1-3	few	CASSLEAGTYSGNTIYF
15	TRBV28	TRBJ1-6	many	CASSSGGAYNSPLHF
17	TRBV9	TRBJ2-7	many	CASSVDSLAGVRGEQYF
14	TRBV19	TRBJ2-3	many	CASSTPGLTDTQYF
16	TRBV20-1	TRBJ1-5	many	CSARGIMQVRHQPQHF
15	TRBV14	TRBJ1-6	many	CASSLQGWGNSPLHF
14	TRBV6-1	TRBJ1-4	many	CASSRTGTGEKLFF
17	TRBV19	TRBJ1-6	many	CASSTSQGATADSPLHF
13	TRBV7-8	TRBJ1-2	many	CASSLSRQYGYTF
15	TRBV6-1	TRBJ1-5	many	CASSEQPGSGQPQHF
14	TRBV2	TRBJ2-2	many	CAIFMGLNTGELFF
14	TRBV20-1	TRBJ2-7	.	CSAMGPLRGYEQYF
15	TRBV6-5	TRBJ2-2	many	CASSSGTGTTGELFF
12	TRBV28	TRBJ2-7	many	CASSPPVGEQYF
13	TRBV30	TRBJ1-5	many	CAWSAGGGQPQHF
18	TRBV19	TRBJ2-7	many	CASSIVGTGGFLGYEQYF
14	TRBV2	TRBJ2-7	many	CASSRDLYADEQYF